These 29 T cell receptor beta chains came from one sample sequenced in a study of identical twins. Via MiXCR, TCRdb re-called the 5' RACE reads, giving one row per CDR3 protein. The repertoire holds approximately 230,000 distinct CDR3 sequences, 6.5% to 8% seen once, with roughly 15% in the top ten. This sample was also put to use in a study of T cells expressing NK-cell markers.

The sequenced sample was CD8+ T cells sorted from blood. The receptors derive from a woman aged 18-30 years in good health.

The rearrangement joins TRBV5-5 to TRBJ2-1; 9 nucleotides match TRBD1. V was pared by 3 bases and J by 1 base, with 11 bases of the junction left unmatched. CDR1 and CDR2 (germline): SGHKS, YYEKEE (reference sequence). This CDR3 spans 18 amino acids. The CDR3 is CASSSREDRGSSYNEQFF. The CDR3 DNA reads as TGTGCCAGCAGCTCACGCGAGGACAGGGGTAGTTCCTACAATGAGCAGTTCTTC.

This clonotype was observed at least ten times. V usage is TRBV12-3 or TRBV12-4 and J usage is TRBJ2-1; no clear D gene. Trimming shortened V by 3 bases and J by 9 bases, and 6 bases separated the two germline ends. This CDR3 is built from 11 residues. For the CDR3, the DNA is TGTGCCAGCAGTTTTAGTGGTGAGCAGTTCTTC. It codes for CASSFSGEQFF.

V and J are TRBV27 and TRBJ2-3; no reliable D call. This CDR3 spans 12 amino acids. Germline assignment: CDR1 MNHEY and CDR2 SMNVEV (reference sequence). Trimming cost V 5 bases and J 6 bases, with 9 bases left between them. This CDR3 reads CASSPTRDTQYF. For the CDR3, the DNA is TGTGCCAGCAGTCCAACCCGGGATACGCAGTATTTT.

There are a few counts of this clonotype. The chain employs TRBV20-1 and TRBJ1-3, with D maybe TRBD1 (6 bases). CDR1 is DFQATT and CDR2 is SNEGSKA in the germline V gene (reference sequence). CDR3 length: 12 amino acids. V was trimmed by 6 bases and J by 8 bases, leaving 14 bases between them. The CDR3 reads CSATDSMDTIYF. The DNA for the CDR3 is TGCAGTGCAACGGACAGCATGGACACCATATATTTT.

This clonotype was seen only a few times. The chain employs TRBV5-5 and TRBJ2-2, with no clear D. The V end lost 2 bases, the J end lost 13 bases, and 21 bases lay between the germline ends. Per germline, CDR1 SGHKS and CDR2 YYEKEE (reference sequence). CDR3 length equals 15 residues. The CDR3 bases are TGTGCCAGCAGCTTAAAGCCCGGAGACGGATTAGGGCTGTTTTTT. This codes for CASSLKPGDGLGLFF.

This clonotype was detected only a few times. CDR3 in DNA: TGTGCCAGCAGCGTAGCTAGCGGGAGTTCATCCTACGAGCAGTACTTC. This sequence encodes CASSVASGSSSYEQYF. The gene calls are TRBV9 and TRBJ2-7; 10 bases line up with TRBD2. The CDR3 runs 16 residues. In germline, CDR1 is SGDLS, CDR2 YYNGEE. J gave up 1 base and V 0 bases, and 4 bases lay outside the gene matches.

This clonotype was observed at least ten times. The chain employs TRBV13 and TRBJ2-7, with TRBD2 matching over 7 bases. The germline V gene encodes CDR1 PRHDT and CDR2 FYEKMQ (reference sequence). Unmatched junction bases numbered 9, after V lost 2 bases and J lost 5 bases. CDR3 size: 15 residues. The DNA for the CDR3 is TGTGCCAGCAGCTTAACGGCCCGCGGGAGCCACGAGCAGTACTTC. It specifies CASSLTARGSHEQYF.

The chain employs TRBV7-9 and TRBJ2-7; 7 nucleotides align to TRBD1. The ends lost 3 bases at V and 3 bases at J; junction bases unmatched: 5. CDR1 and CDR2 (germline): SEHNR, FQNEAQ (reference sequence). The length of the CDR3 is 14 residues. The CDR3 DNA reads as TGTGCCAGCAGCTTCCGGGACAGTTACTACGAGCAGTACTTC. Protein: CASSFRDSYYEQYF.

This clonotype showed up many times. The V call is TRBV7-7, the J call TRBJ2-2, with D perhaps TRBD1 (6 bases). The CDR3 runs to 16 residues. Deletions cut 1 base from V and 4 bases from J, with 13 bases between. In germline, CDR1 is SSHAT, CDR2 FNYEAQ (reference sequence). As DNA, the CDR3 is TGTGCCAGCAGCTTAGGATCGGGACAAATCACCGGGGAGCTGTTTTTT. Amino acid sequence: CASSLGSGQITGELFF.

Only a few counts were recorded for this clonotype. The chain uses TRBV3-1 and TRBJ2-2, with 7 bases matching TRBD2. The CDR3 consists of 18 residues. V dropped 0 bases and J dropped 1; count of bases not matched to a gene: 8. The V gene's germline CDR1 is LGHDT and CDR2 YNNKEL (reference sequence). CDR3 in amino acids: CASSQDGRLAENTGELFF. In nucleotides, the CDR3 is TGTGCCAGCAGCCAAGATGGGCGGCTAGCGGAGAACACCGGGGAGCTGTTTTTT.

In its sample, this clonotype was seen many times. V is TRBV7-8 and J is TRBJ2-3; TRBD2 aligns across 8 bases. The CDR3 has 16 residues. Germline-derived CDR1 and CDR2 are SGHVS and FQNEAQ. J gave up 1 base and V 2 bases, and 5 bases lay outside the gene matches. CDR3 sequence reads: CASSLSTSGGTDTQYF. CDR3 nucleotides: TGTGCCAGCAGCTTATCAACTAGCGGAGGCACAGATACGCAGTATTTT.

This chain uses TRBV5-6 with TRBJ2-1, with D perhaps TRBD1 (5 bases). Germline values: CDR1 SGHDT, CDR2 YYEEEE. V was shortened by 3 bases and J by 6 bases, with 22 bases between the two germline ends. This CDR3 region has 17 residues. The CDR3 spells CASSSDTGPPKSNEQFF. The CDR3, as DNA: TGTGCCAGCAGCTCGGACACCGGGCCCCCTAAGTCCAATGAGCAGTTCTTC. Variable domain in full (rest from reference TRBV5-6 and TRBJ2-1): DAGVTQSPTHLIKTRGQQVTLRCSPKSGHDTVSWYQQALGQGPQFIFQYYEEEERQRGNFPDRFSGHQFPNYSSELNVNALLLGDSALYLCASSSDTGPPKSNEQFFGPGTRLTVL.

The chain has TRBV27 and TRBJ2-1, with unresolved D. The V gene's germline CDR1 is MNHEY and CDR2 SMNVEV (reference sequence). The CDR3 contains 11 residues. Deletions cut 5 bases from V and 9 bases from J, with 8 bases between. The CDR3 here is CASSTFSEQFF. CDR3 DNA: TGTGCCAGCAGTACCTTCAGTGAGCAGTTCTTC.

This clonotype showed up just a few times. The rearrangement joins TRBV6-2 or TRBV6-3 to TRBJ2-7; D gene ambiguous. Germline V CDR1 and CDR2: MNHEY, SVGEGT. Between the trimmed V and J ends, which lost 4 bases and 4 bases, there was a span of 14 bases. CDR3 length equals 14 residues. DNA of the CDR3: TGTGCCAGCAGTTTTGGAGTACTGGCTTACGAGCAGTACTTC. The encoded protein is CASSFGVLAYEQYF.

This clonotype occurred a few times. This chain joins TRBV19 and TRBJ2-5, with 7 bases matching TRBD1. With V trimmed by 5 bases and J by 2 bases, 8 bases remained unmatched. The CDR3 is made up of 15 amino acids. Germline CDR1 is LNHDA and CDR2 is SQIVND (reference sequence). CDR3 loop: CASSLGDRVQETQYF. The CDR3 region has the DNA TGTGCCAGTAGTTTGGGCGACAGGGTGCAAGAGACCCAGTACTTC.

The V and J genes are TRBV5-6 and TRBJ2-5, with 15 bases lining up with TRBD2. This CDR3 has 17 amino acids. V lost 2 bases and J lost 3; bases outside the gene matches: 5. Germline loops: CDR1 SGHDT, CDR2 YYEEEE. Written as DNA, the CDR3 is TGTGCCAGCAGCTTCGGGACTAGCGGGGGGACTAAAGAGACCCAGTACTTC. Translated, it gives CASSFGTSGGTKETQYF.

J is TRBJ1-1 and V is TRBV6-2 or TRBV6-3; D is possibly TRBD1 (5 bases). V lost 5 bases and J 2 bases, leaving 15 bases between the germline ends. Germline assignment: CDR1 MNHEY and CDR2 SVGEGT. The CDR3 loop spans 15 amino acids. DNA for the CDR3: TGTGCCAGCAGTGGTGAAGGGACGGCCAACACTGAAGCTTTCTTT. Its protein is CASSGEGTANTEAFF.

This clonotype was counted at least ten times. This chain connects TRBV20-1 to TRBJ1-5; D is undetermined. The V gene's germline CDR1 is DFQATT and CDR2 SNEGSKA (reference sequence). V shed 0 bases and J shed 6 bases, with 9 bases lying between them. This CDR3 spans 13 amino acids. Here the CDR3 reads CSARDDASQPQHF. CDR3 in DNA: TGCAGTGCTAGAGACGATGCTTCTCAGCCCCAGCATTTT.

V is TRBV7-6 and J is TRBJ2-3; D is undetermined. CDR1 SGHVS and CDR2 FNYEAQ come from the germline V gene. This CDR3 spans 14 amino acids. V dropped 0 bases and J dropped 0 bases, with 4 bases sitting between them. DNA of the CDR3: TGTGCCAGCAGCTTAGCCCTAAGCACAGATACGCAGTATTTT. Protein product: CASSLALSTDTQYF.

This chain joins TRBV7-9 and TRBJ2-3; no reliable D call. The V gene's germline CDR1 is SEHNR and CDR2 FQNEAQ (reference sequence). The ends were cut back, 5 bases at V and 4 bases at J, with 13 bases in the middle. This CDR3 region has 14 residues. The CDR3 reads CASSPPVTADTQYF. The CDR3, as DNA: TGTGCCAGCAGCCCGCCCGTTACGGCAGATACGCAGTATTTT.

This clonotype showed up just a few times. This chain connects TRBV20-1 to TRBJ1-2, with D possibly TRBD1 on 6 matching bases. The CDR3 sequence is 16 residues long. Germline CDR1 reads DFQATT; CDR2 reads SNEGSKA (reference sequence). Trimming took off 1 base at V and 4 bases at J, with 19 bases between the two ends. CDR3 coding DNA: TGCAGTGCTAGAGTCACAATACGGAGGGGGATCTATGGCTACACCTTC. It is translated as CSARVTIRRGIYGYTF.

In this sample, this clonotype turned up a few times. The CDR3 is CATGRQNTGELFF. DNA of the CDR3: TGTGCCACCGGCCGACAAAACACCGGGGAGCTGTTTTTT. The chain links TRBV2 to TRBJ2-2; D not certain. Germline CDR1 reads SNHLY; CDR2 reads FYNNEI. The CDR3 spans 13 residues. V dropped 10 bases and J dropped 2 bases, with 11 bases sitting between them. Full variable domain (rest looked up from reference TRBV2 and TRBJ2-2): EPEVTQTPSHQVTQMGQEVILRCVPISNHLYFYWYRQILGQKVEFLVSFYNNEISEKSEIFDDQFSVERPDGSNFTLKIRSTKLEDSAMYFCATGRQNTGELFFGEGSRLTVL.

The count of this clonotype is one. This chain links TRBV25-1 with TRBJ2-1; D may match TRBD1 or TRBD2 (5 bases each). Trimming shortened V by 2 bases and J by 4 bases, and 9 bases separated the two germline ends. Per the germline V gene, CDR1 is MGHDK and CDR2 is SYGVNS. There are 14 residues in the CDR3. Here the CDR3 reads CASSEQGEYNEQFF. CDR3 coding DNA: TGTGCCAGCAGTGAACAGGGAGAGTACAATGAGCAGTTCTTC.

The chain joins TRBV7-6 to TRBJ2-7; TRBD2 is a possible D gene (6 bases). V lost 2 bases and J 3 bases, leaving 26 bases between the germline ends. Germline V lookup: CDR1 SGHVS, CDR2 FNYEAQ. The CDR3 has 19 amino acids. The CDR3 spells CASSLRSPGGSRNNYEQYF. As DNA, the CDR3 is TGTGCCAGCAGCTTAAGAAGTCCTGGAGGGTCGAGGAATAACTACGAGCAGTACTTC.

With respect to this clonotype: The junction departs from germline at one end; a sequencing error may be responsible. V is TRBV10-3 and J is TRBJ1-5; unclear D gene. The CDR3 is made up of 12 amino acids. Germline CDR1 is ENHRY and CDR2 is SYGVKD. CDR3 residues: CAISELDQPQHF. The CDR3 DNA reads TGTGCCATCAGCGAGTTGGATCAGCCCCAGCATTTT.

The V gene is TRBV4-3, the J gene TRBJ2-7; D ambiguous. V was pared by 1 base and J by 0 bases, with 7 bases between. The CDR3 totals 14 residues. Germline V CDR1 and CDR2: LGHNA, YSLEER. CDR3 nucleotides: TGCGCCAGCAGCCAAGGACCAGCCTCCTACGAGCAGTACTTC. This gives the protein CASSQGPASYEQYF.

V is TRBV11-3 and J is TRBJ2-1; 9 nucleotides match TRBD2. Germline V CDR1 and CDR2: SGHNT, YENEEA. Trimming cost V 1 base and J 7 bases; bases outside gene matches: 5. This CDR3 has 15 amino acids. The CDR3 coding sequence is TGTGCCAGCAGCTTAGTTAATAGCGGGGGAAATGAGCAGTTCTTC. This sequence encodes CASSLVNSGGNEQFF. The full variable domain, rest sourced from reference TRBV11-3 and TRBJ2-1, is EAGVVQSPRYKIIEKKQPVAFWCNPISGHNTLYWYLQNLGQGPELLIRYENEEAVDDSQLPKDRFSAERLKGVDSTLKIQPAELGDSAVYLCASSLVNSGGNEQFFGPGTRLTVL.

This clonotype was seen ten or more times. The rearrangement joins TRBV29-1 to TRBJ1-1; weak D call: TRBD1 (6 bases). Germline V CDR1 and CDR2: SQVTM, ANQGSEA. V lost 7 bases and J lost 6, with 15 bases in between. The CDR3 length is 12 residues. The CDR3 bases are TGCAGCGCATTGCAGGGGATCTCTGAAGCTTTCTTT. Its translation is CSALQGISEAFF.

The chain joins TRBV5-1 to TRBJ2-1; 8 bases line up with TRBD2. From germline, CDR1 is SGHRS and CDR2 YFSETQ. Trimming removed 4 bases from V and 6 bases from J; junction bases left unmatched: 3. This CDR3 has 13 amino acids. The CDR3 DNA reads TGCGCCAGCAGCCTGGGACTAGTCAATGAGCAGTTCTTC. Amino acids: CASSLGLVNEQFF.